This is a list of T cell receptor beta chains from one sample in a study of radiotherapy plus CTLA-4 blockade in lung cancer. Measured with immunoSEQ multiplex PCR; TCRdb has only the in-frame clones, and not every one. The repertoire includes around 70,000 clones, 65% to 85% of them detected once, and about 16% sits in the top ten. Specimen: peripheral blood, collected from a patient treated with radiotherapy plus ipilimumab. All receptors derive from a human donor with non-small cell lung cancer whose response to radiotherapy plus ipilimumab could not be evaluated. Some clones in this sample may be carry-over from other donors' samples. CDR3s include the opening cysteine and the closing phenylalanine or tryptophan.

TRBV5-6 | CASSFTGNYGYTF
TRBV2 | CASSEARWGDKNIQYF
TRBV19 | CATLDRPATNEKLFF
TRBV11-2 | CASSLAGGKNYGYTF
TRBV18 | CASSPGTGEKLFF
TRBV27 | CASSFGIAPNYGYTF
TRBV5-1 | CASSLGAYEQYF
TRBV5-1 | CASSLGAKTAGGTEAFF
TRBV6-1 | CASSEHRQGDGYTF
TRBV28 | CASSLFRDRGHTGNTIYF
TRBV2 | CASSLWGQGAGNYGYTF
TRBV6-5 | CASSYSEKSPQHF
TRBV4-3 | CASSPTTQETQYF
TRBV6-5 | CASSYGQTGNTIYF
TRBV5-1 | CASSWGLAGGPENEQFF
TRBV5-1 | CASSLQGSGELFF
TRBV6-5 | CASSADRGHYGYTF
TRBV11-3 | CASSSSSGSQETQYF
TRBV7-7 | CASSSGPGSSYNEQFF
TRBV7-6 | CASSLSGNGGELFF
TRBV28 | CASSSPGQGFPNTEAFF
TRBV7-3 | CASSSQGQETQYF